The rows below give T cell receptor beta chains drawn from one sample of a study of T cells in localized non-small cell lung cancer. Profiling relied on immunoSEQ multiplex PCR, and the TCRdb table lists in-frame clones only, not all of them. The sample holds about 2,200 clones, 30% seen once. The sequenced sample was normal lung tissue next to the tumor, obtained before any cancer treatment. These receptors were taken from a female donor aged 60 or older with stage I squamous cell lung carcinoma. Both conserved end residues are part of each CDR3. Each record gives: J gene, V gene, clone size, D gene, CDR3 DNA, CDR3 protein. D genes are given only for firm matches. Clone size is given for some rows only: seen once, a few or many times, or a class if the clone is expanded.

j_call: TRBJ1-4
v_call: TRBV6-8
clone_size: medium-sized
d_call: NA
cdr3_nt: TGTGCCAGCAGTGATACATACAGGGCACTGAGTGAAAAACTGTTTTTT
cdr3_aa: CASSDTYRALSEKLFF

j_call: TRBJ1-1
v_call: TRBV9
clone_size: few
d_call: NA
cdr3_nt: TGTGCCAGCAGTTTACTCGCCACTGAAGCTTTCTTT
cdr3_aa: CASSLLATEAFF

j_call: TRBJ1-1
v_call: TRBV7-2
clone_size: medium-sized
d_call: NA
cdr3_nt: TGTGCCAGCAGCTTAGCCAAGAACACTGAAGCTTTCTTT
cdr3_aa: CASSLAKNTEAFF

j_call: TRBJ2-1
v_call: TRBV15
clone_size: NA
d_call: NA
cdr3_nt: TGTGCCACCAGCAGAGATAGGAACAGGGCAAATGAGCAGTTCTTC
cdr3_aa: CATSRDRNRANEQFF

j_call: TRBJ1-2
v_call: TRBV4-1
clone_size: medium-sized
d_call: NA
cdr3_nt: TGCGCCAGCAGCCCCCTCAGAAATAACTATGGCTACACCTTC
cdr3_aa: CASSPLRNNYGYTF

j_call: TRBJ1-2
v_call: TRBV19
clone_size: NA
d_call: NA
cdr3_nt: TGTGCCAGTAGTATAGGGGCCCGGGAAGGATATGGCTACACCTTC
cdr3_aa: CASSIGAREGYGYTF

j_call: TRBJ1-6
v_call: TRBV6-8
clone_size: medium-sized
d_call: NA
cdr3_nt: TGTGCCAGCAGTCCCCCAGGAAATTCACCCCTCCACTTT
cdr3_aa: CASSPPGNSPLHF

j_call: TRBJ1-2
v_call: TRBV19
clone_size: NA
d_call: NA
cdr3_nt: TGTGCCAGTAGTATAGATAACTCCCTCTATGGCTACACCTTC
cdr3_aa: CASSIDNSLYGYTF

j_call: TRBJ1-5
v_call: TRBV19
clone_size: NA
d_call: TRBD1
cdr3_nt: TGTGCCAGCAGTACGGACAGGGGGACGGGGCAGCCCCAGCATTTT
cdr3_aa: CASSTDRGTGQPQHF

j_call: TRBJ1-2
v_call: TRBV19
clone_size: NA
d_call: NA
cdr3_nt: TGTGCCAGCTTCCCAGGTGGCACCCGGACTAATGGCTACACCTTC
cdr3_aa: CASFPGGTRTNGYTF

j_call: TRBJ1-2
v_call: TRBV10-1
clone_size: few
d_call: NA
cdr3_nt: TGCGCCAGCAGCGAATACAGGGATGGCTACACCTTC
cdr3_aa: CASSEYRDGYTF

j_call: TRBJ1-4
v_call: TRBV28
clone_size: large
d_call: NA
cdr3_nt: TGTGCCAGCAGTCCGCCCCGGGGAGGACTGTTTTTT
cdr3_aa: CASSPPRGGLFF

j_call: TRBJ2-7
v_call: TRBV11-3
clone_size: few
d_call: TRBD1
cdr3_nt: TGTGCCAGCAGCTTAGTAGCAGGACAGGGGGCTGCCTACGAGCAGTACTTC
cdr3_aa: CASSLVAGQGAAYEQYF

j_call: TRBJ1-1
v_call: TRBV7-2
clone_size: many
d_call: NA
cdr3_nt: TGTGCCAGCACGTCGTGGGTTAACACTGAAGCTTTCTTT
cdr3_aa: CASTSWVNTEAFF

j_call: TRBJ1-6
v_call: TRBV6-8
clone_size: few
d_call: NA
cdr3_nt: TGTGCCATCAGAGGGGTGAGTGATTCACCCCTCCACTTT
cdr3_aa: CAIRGVSDSPLHF

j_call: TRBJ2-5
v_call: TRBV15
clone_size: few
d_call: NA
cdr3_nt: TGTGCCACCAGCAGAGATCTAGGGCTAGGAGGCCGGGAGACCCAGTACTTC
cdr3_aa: CATSRDLGLGGRETQYF

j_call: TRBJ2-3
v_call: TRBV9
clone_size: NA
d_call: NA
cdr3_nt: TGTGCCAGCAGCGTAAGAGGGACGTCCACAGATACGCAGTATTTT
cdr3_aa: CASSVRGTSTDTQYF

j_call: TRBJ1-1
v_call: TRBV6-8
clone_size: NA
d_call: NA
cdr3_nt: TGTGCCAGCAGTCTTGGCGGGGGGTCTGAAGCTTTCTTT
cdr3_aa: CASSLGGGSEAFF

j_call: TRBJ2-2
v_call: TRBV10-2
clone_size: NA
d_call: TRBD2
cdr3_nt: TGCGCCAGCAGAACTAGCGGGGGGAACACCGGGGAGCTGTTTTTT
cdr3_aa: CASRTSGGNTGELFF

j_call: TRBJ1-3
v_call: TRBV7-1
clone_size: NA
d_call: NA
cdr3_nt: TGTGCCAGCAGCTTAGGCCCGGCAGGGGCTGGAAACACCATATATTTT
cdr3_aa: CASSLGPAGAGNTIYF

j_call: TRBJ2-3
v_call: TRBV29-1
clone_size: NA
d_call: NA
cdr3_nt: TGCAGCGTCCGAGTAGGACACCTAACGCAGTATTTT
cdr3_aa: CSVRVGHLTQYF

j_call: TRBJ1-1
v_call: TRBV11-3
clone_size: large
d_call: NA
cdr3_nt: TGTGCCAGCAGCCACGGACAGAATCCCATGAACACTGAAGCTTTCTTT
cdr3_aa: CASSHGQNPMNTEAFF

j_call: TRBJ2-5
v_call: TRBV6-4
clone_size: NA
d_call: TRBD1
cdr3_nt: TGTGCCAGCAGTTACTCATTTAGAGGGGGCCCTCCACAAGAGACCCAGTACTTC
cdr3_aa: CASSYSFRGGPPQETQYF

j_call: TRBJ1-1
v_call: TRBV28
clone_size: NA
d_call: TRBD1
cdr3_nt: TGTGCCAGCAGTTTGATACAGGGGGTCCCTGAAGCTTTCTTT
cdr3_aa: CASSLIQGVPEAFF

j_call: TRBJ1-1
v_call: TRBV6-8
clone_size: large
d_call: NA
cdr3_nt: TGTGCCAGCACCCTCACTCGGGGTCTTGAAGCTTTCTTT
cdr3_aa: CASTLTRGLEAFF

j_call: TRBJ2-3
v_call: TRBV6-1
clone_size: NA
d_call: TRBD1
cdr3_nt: TGTGCCAGCAGTGAAGGGACAGGGGGCGCTGATACGCAGTATTTT
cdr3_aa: CASSEGTGGADTQYF

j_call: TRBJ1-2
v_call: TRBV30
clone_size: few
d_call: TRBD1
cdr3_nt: TGTGCCTGGAGTGAGGGGCGACAGGGAGGCTATGGCTACACCTTC
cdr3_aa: CAWSEGRQGGYGYTF

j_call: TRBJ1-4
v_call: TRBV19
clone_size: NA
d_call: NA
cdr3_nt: TGTGCCAGTAGTATAGAGGGACAAGGCGGAAAACTGTTTTTT
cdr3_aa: CASSIEGQGGKLFF

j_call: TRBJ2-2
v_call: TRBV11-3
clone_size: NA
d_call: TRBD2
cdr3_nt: TGTGCCAGCAGCAACCGGAGACTAGCGCCCTCCGGGGAGCTGTTTTTT
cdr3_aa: CASSNRRLAPSGELFF

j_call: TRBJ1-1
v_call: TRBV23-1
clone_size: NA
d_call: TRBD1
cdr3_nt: TGCGCCAGCAGTCAATCGGAGGCAGGGGGAACGAACACTGAAGCTTTCTTT
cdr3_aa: CASSQSEAGGTNTEAFF

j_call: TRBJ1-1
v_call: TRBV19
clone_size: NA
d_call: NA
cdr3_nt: TGTGCCAGTAGTATCGGACAGAAGAACACTGAAGCTTTCTTT
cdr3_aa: CASSIGQKNTEAFF

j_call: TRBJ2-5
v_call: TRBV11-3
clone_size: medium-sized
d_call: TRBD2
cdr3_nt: TGTGCCAGCAGCCCCGGGACTAGCGGGACCTCCCAAGAGACCCAGTACTTC
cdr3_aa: CASSPGTSGTSQETQYF

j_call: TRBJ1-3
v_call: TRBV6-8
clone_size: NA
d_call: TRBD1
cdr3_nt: TGTGCCAGCAGTTACTCGGGACAGGGAGCGAGTGGAAACACCATATATTTT
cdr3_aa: CASSYSGQGASGNTIYF

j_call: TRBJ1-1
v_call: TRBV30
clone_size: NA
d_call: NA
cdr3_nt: TGTGCCTGGAGTAGACAGCCCGAAGCTTTCTTT
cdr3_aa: CAWSRQPEAFF

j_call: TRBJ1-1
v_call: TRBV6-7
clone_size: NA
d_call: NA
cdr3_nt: TGTGCCACCGTACAAGGCACTGAAGCTTTCTTT
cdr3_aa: CATVQGTEAFF

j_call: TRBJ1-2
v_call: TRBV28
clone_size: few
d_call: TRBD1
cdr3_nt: TGTGCCAGCAGTTTGGGACAGGGGCTCGCCTTTGGCTACACCTTC
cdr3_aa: CASSLGQGLAFGYTF